This entry concerns a single TCR beta chain. This sample stems from a study of CD8 T cells in Susac syndrome. With random hexamers, reverse transcription was performed on roughly 0.5 to 1 ug of RNA. An immunoSEQ multiplex PCR generated amplified TCR beta CDR3 products spanning 54 Vbeta and 13 Jbeta. TCRdb independently ran MiXCR on the immunoSEQ multiplex PCR reads; one entry per CDR3 protein. In the table there are 180,000 or so distinct CDR3 sequences, around 94% of which are singletons. TCR beta sequencing covered blood CD8+ and CD4+ T cells. Healthy donors were controls matched for age and sex. CD8+ and CD4+ T cells were negatively isolated; TEMRA cells were FACS-enriched. The CDR3 consists of 15 residues. The germline V gene encodes CDR1 SQVTM and CDR2 ANQGSEA. Deletions cut 4 bases from V and 0 bases from J, with 16 bases between.

Sequencing input: CD4+ T cells from PBMCs. The clonotype was recovered from a human donor in good health. This sequence joins TRBV29-1 and TRBJ2-7; possibly TRBD1 or TRBD2 for D (5 bases each). The CDR3 nucleotides read TGCAGCGTTGTGGGGACCGTAACTAGCTCCTACGAGCAGTACTTC. Translating gives CSVVGTVTSSYEQYF.